The rows below give T cell receptor beta chains drawn from one sample of a study of patients and donors after allogeneic stem cell transplantation. A single record per CDR3 protein comes from TCRdb applying MiXCR to the RT-PCR reads. The sample includes about a million distinct CDR3 sequences, roughly 17% seen only once; the top ten take about 6%. Sequencing was carried out using blood, either unsorted or a sorted T cell fraction (not recorded which). These TCRs come from a human donor who was either an allogeneic HSCT recipient or a stem cell or donor lymphocyte infusion donor (not recorded which). It is not recorded whose cells these are; they may come from a transplant donor. CDR3s include the opening cysteine and the closing phenylalanine or tryptophan. D genes are given only for firm matches. Expanded clones get a size class; other rows say once, few or many, or leave the size out.

abundance,v_gene,j_gene,d_gene,CDR3aa,CDR3nt
many,TRBV15,TRBJ1-5,-,CATSMGRTDQPQHF,TGTGCCACCAGTATGGGGAGGACAGATCAGCCCCAGCATTTT
-,TRBV20-1,TRBJ2-3,TRBD2,CSAVGGFRTDTQYF,TGCAGTGCTGTCGGGGGGTTCCGCACAGATACGCAGTATTTT
-,TRBV25-1,TRBJ2-5,TRBD2,CASSRGTSGVRETQYF,TGTGCCAGCAGCCGAGGGACTAGCGGGGTCAGGGAGACCCAGTACTTC
-,TRBV14,TRBJ2-2,TRBD2,CASSHIVPGLKGELFF,TGTGCCAGCAGCCATATCGTACCGGGACTAAAAGGGGAGCTGTTTTTT
-,TRBV4-2,TRBJ1-5,TRBD1,CASSQETGGQPQHF,TGTGCCAGCAGCCAAGAGACAGGGGGTCAGCCCCAGCATTTT
many,TRBV12-3/TRBV12-4,TRBJ2-1,-,CASSPRVGQFF,TGTGCCAGCAGTCCCAGGGTTGGGCAGTTCTTC
-,TRBV27,TRBJ2-3,TRBD2,CASRPGTIDTQYF,TGTGCCAGCAGGCCTGGGACTATAGATACGCAGTATTTT
few,TRBV20-1,TRBJ2-1,TRBD2,CSARNVAGIVYNEQFF,TGCAGTGCTAGGAACGTAGCGGGAATTGTTTACAATGAGCAGTTCTTC
many,TRBV4-3,TRBJ2-5,TRBD1,CASSHQDRGGQETQYF,TGCGCCAGCAGCCACCAAGACAGGGGTGGGCAAGAGACCCAGTACTTC
-,TRBV4-1,TRBJ1-2,-,CASSLGGRGPTGAGYTF,TGCGCCAGCAGCCTAGGCGGCAGGGGCCCTACCGGAGCCGGCTACACCTTC
many,TRBV6-1,TRBJ1-1,-,CASSLQSLSTNTEAFF,TGTGCCAGCAGCCTCCAGTCCCTTTCCACGAACACTGAAGCTTTCTTT
once,TRBV5-6,TRBJ2-1,TRBD2,CASSPSGGVHEQFF,TGTGCCAGCAGCCCAAGCGGGGGGGTGCATGAGCAGTTCTTC
few,TRBV4-3,TRBJ2-7,-,CASSSGRQGYEQYF,TGCGCCAGCAGCTCCGGGAGGCAGGGGTACGAGCAGTACTTC
few,TRBV18,TRBJ2-5,TRBD2,CASSPPGTSQETQYF,TGTGCCAGCTCACCACCGGGGACTAGCCAAGAGACCCAGTACTTC
few,TRBV20-1,TRBJ2-1,-,CSARVQRSSYNEQFF,TGCAGTGCTAGAGTTCAGCGGTCCTCCTACAATGAGCAGTTCTTC
-,TRBV27,TRBJ2-2,-,CASSLQITGELFF,TGTGCCAGCAGTCTTCAGATCACCGGGGAGCTGTTTTTT
few,TRBV7-9,TRBJ1-2,-,CAIGDGYYGYTF,TGTGCCATAGGGGACGGATACTATGGCTACACCTTC
few,TRBV29-1,TRBJ2-7,TRBD1,CSVRQGSGSYEQYF,TGCAGCGTGAGACAGGGATCGGGCTCCTACGAGCAGTACTTC
-,TRBV11-2,TRBJ2-5,-,CASSLDGAHQETQYF,TGTGCCAGCAGCTTAGATGGGGCACACCAAGAGACCCAGTACTTC
-,TRBV10-3,TRBJ1-2,-,CAISSDGTNYGYTF,TGTGCCATCAGTTCCGACGGGACAAACTATGGCTACACCTTC
few,TRBV29-1,TRBJ2-3,TRBD1,CSVGDSYTDTQYF,TGCAGCGTAGGGGACAGTTACACAGATACGCAGTATTTT
few,TRBV7-2,TRBJ1-6,-,CASSLAANPRSSYNSPLHF,TGTGCCAGCAGCTTAGCCGCCAATCCCAGGAGCTCCTATAATTCACCCCTCCACTTT